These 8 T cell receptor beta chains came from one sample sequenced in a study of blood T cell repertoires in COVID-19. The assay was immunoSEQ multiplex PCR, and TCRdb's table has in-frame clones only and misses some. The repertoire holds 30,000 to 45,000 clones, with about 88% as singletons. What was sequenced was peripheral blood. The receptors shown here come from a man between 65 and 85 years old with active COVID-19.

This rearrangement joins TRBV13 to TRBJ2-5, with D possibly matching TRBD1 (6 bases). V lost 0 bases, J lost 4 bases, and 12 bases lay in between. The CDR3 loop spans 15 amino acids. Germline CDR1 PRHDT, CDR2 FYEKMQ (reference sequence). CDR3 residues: CASSLGGARRETQYF. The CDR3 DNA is TGTGCCAGCAGCTTAGGGGGGGCGAGACGAGAGACCCAGTACTTC.

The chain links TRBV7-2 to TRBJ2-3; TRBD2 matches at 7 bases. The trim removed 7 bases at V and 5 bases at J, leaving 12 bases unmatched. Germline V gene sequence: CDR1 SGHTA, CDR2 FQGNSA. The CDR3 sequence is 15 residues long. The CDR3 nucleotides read TGTGCCAGCACCCTTTGGGGGGGGGATGTAGATACGCAGTATTTT. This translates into CASTLWGGDVDTQYF.

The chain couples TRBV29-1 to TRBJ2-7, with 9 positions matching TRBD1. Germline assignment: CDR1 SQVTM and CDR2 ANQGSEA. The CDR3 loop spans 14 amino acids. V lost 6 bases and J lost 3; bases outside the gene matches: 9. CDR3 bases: TGCAGCGTATCCGGGACAGGGTTTGGCTACGAGCAGTACTTC. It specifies CSVSGTGFGYEQYF.

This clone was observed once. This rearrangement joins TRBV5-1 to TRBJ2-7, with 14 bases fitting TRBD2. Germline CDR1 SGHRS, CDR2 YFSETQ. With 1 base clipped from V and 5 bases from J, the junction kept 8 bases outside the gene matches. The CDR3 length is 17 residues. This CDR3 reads CASSLLGLAGVGNEQYF. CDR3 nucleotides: TGCGCCAGCAGCTTGCTGGGACTAGCGGGAGTTGGTAACGAGCAGTACTTC.

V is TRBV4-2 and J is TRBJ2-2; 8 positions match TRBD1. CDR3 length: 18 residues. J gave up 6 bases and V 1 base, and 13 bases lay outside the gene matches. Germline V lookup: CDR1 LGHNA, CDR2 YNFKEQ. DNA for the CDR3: TGTGCCAGCAGCCAAGTTCCCGCCGGGACAGGAGGCTCCGGGGAGCTGTTTTTT. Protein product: CASSQVPAGTGGSGELFF.

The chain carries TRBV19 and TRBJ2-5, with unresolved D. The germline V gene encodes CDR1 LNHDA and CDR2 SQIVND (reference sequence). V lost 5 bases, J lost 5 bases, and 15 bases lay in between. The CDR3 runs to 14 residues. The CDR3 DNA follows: TGTGCCAGTAGTGCCTCCACGACCGGGGAGACCCAGTACTTC. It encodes CASSASTTGETQYF.

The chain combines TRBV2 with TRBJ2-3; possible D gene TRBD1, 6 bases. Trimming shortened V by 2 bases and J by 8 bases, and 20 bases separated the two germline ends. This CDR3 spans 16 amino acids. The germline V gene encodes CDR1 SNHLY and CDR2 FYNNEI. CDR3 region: CASSESRTVSQGTQYF. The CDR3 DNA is TGTGCCAGCAGTGAATCGAGGACTGTGTCACAGGGTACGCAGTATTTT.

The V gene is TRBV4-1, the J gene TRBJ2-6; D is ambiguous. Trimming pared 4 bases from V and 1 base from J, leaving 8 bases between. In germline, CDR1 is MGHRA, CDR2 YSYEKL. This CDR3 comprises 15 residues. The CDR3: CASSLIPSGANVLTF. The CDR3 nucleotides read TGCGCCAGCAGCCTAATCCCGTCTGGGGCCAACGTCCTGACTTTC.